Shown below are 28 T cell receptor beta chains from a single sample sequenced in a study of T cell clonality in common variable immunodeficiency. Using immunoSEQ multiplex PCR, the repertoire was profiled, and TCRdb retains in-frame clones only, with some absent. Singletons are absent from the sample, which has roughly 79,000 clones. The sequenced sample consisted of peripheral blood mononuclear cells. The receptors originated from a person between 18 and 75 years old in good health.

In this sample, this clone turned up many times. The CDR3 loop reads CASSDGRVNEQFF. CDR3 DNA (partial): TGCGCCAGCAGTGACGGCAGGGTGAATGAG. This chain links TRBV10-2 with TRBJ2-1; D is possibly TRBD1 (5 bases). The read terminates 3 residues before the CDR3 end, so the remaining end is supplied by the germline J gene. Trimming took off 3 bases at V and 7 bases at J, with 10 bases between the two ends. CDR3 length: 13 amino acids. CDR1 and CDR2 from the germline V gene are WSHSY and SAAADI.

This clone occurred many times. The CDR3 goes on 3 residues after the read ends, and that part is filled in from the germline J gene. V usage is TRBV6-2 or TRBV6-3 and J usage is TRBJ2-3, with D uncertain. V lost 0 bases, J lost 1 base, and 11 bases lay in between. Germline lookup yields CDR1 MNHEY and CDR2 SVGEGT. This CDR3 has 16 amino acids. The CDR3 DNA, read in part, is TGTGCCAGCAGTTACTCGATTCTTACTGGCACAGATACG. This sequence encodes CASSYSILTGTDT. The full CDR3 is CASSYSILTGTDTQYF.

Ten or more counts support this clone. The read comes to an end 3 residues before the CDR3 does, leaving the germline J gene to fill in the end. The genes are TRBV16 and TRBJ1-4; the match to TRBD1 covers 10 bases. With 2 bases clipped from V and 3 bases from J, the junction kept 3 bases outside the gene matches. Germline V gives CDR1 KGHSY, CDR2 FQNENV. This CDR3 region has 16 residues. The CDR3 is CASSQPGQGSNEKLFF. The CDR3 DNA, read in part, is TGTGCCAGCAGCCAACCGGGACAGGGGTCTAATGAAAAA.

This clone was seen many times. The sequenced CDR3 bases are TGTGCCAGCAGCTTAGATGGCCAGGGTTTCAATGAG. The encoded protein is CASSLDGQGFNE. The full CDR3 sequence reads CASSLDGQGFNEQFF. The genes are TRBV11-2 and TRBJ2-1; tentative D call: TRBD1 (5 bases). The DNA ends 3 residues before the CDR3 does, and the rest of the CDR3 is filled in from the germline J gene. V dropped 0 bases and J dropped 6 bases, with 12 bases sitting between them. The CDR3 totals 15 residues. CDR1 and CDR2 from the germline V gene are SGHAT and FQNNGV.

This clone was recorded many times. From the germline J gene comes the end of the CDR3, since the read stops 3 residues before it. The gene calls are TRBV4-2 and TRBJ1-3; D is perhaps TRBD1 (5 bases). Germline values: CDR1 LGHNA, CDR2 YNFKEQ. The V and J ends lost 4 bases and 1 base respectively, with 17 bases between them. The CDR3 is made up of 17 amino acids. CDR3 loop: CASSPTGTPNSGNTIYF. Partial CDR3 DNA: TGTGCCAGCAGCCCAACCGGGACTCCGAATTCTGGAAACACC.

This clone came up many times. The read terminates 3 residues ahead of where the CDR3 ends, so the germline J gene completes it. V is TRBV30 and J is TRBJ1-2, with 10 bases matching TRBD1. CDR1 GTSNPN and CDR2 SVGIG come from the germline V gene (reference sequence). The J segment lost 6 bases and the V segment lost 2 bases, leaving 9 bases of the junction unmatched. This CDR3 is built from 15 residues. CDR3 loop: CAWSTKTGGANGYTF. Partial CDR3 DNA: TGTGCCTGGAGTACTAAGACAGGGGGCGCTAATGGC.

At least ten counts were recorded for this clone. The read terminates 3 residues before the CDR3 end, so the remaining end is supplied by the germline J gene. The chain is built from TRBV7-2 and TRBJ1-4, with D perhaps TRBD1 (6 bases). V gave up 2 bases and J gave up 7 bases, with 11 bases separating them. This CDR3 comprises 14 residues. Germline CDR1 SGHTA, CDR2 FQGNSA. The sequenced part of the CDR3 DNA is TGTGCCAGCAGCTTACAGGGGCAGGGTGAAAAA. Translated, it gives CASSLQGQGEK. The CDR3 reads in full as CASSLQGQGEKLFF.

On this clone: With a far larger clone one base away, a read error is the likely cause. Here the CDR3 reads CASSRVAEETQYF. The DNA read from the CDR3 is TGTGCCAGCAGCAGGGTAGCGGAAGAGACC. This sequence joins TRBV7-2 and TRBJ2-5; D is perhaps TRBD2 (6 bases). The read ends 3 residues before the CDR3 terminus; that terminus is restored from the germline J gene. The germline V and J ends were trimmed by 5 bases and 3 bases, with 10 bases remaining between them. Germline V lookup: CDR1 SGHTA, CDR2 FQGNSA. This CDR3 has 13 amino acids.

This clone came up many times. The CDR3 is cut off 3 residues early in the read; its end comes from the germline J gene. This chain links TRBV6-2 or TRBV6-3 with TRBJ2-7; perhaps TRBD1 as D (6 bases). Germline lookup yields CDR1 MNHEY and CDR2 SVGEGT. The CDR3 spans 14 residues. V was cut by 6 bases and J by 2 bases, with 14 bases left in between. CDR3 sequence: CASSPQGPTYEQYF. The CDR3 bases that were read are TGTGCCAGCAGCCCACAGGGCCCCACCTACGAG.

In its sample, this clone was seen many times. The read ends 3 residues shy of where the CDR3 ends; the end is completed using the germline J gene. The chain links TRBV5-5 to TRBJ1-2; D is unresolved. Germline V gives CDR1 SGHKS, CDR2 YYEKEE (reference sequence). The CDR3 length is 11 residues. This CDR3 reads CASSWPRGYTF. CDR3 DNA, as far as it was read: TGTGCCAGCAGCTGGCCAAGAGGC.

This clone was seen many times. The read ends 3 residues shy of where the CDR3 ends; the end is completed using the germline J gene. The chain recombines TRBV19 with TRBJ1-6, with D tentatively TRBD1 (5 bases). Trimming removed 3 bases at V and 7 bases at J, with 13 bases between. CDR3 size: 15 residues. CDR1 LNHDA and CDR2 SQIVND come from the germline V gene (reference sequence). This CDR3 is CASSISRDFNSPLHF. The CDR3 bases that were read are TGTGCCAGTAGTATTAGCCGGGACTTCAATTCACCC.

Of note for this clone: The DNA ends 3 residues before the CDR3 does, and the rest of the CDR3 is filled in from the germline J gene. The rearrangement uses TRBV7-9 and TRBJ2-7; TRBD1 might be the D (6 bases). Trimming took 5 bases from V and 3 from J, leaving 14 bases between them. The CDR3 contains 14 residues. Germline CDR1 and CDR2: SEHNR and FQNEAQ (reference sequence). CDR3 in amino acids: CASSPQGFGYEQYF. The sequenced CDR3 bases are TGTGCCAGCAGCCCGCAGGGGTTCGGCTACGAG.

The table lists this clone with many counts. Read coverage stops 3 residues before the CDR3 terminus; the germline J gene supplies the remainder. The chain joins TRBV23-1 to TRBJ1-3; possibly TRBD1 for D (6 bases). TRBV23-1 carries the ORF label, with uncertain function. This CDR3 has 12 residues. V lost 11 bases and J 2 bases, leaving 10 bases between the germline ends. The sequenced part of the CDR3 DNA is TGCGCCCTCAACAGGGCTGGAAACACC. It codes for CALNRAGNT. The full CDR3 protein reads CALNRAGNTIYF.

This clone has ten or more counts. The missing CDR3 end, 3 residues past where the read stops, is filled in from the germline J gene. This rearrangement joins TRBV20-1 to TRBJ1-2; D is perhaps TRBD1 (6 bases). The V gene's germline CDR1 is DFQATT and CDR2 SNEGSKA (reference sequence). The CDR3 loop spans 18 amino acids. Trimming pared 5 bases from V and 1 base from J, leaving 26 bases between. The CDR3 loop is CSARGRGGAGRVNYGYTF. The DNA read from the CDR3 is TGCAGTGCTCGAGGACGTGGGGGGGCAGGGCGGGTTAACTATGGC.

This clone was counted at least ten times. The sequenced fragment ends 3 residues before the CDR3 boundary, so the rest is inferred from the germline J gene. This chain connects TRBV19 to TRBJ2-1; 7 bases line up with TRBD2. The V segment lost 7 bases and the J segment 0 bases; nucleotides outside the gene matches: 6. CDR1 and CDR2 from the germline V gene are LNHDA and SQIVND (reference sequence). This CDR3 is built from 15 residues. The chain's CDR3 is CASTPGGRSYNEQFF. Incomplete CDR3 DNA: TGTGCCAGTACCCCGGGGGGTCGCTCCTACAATGAG.

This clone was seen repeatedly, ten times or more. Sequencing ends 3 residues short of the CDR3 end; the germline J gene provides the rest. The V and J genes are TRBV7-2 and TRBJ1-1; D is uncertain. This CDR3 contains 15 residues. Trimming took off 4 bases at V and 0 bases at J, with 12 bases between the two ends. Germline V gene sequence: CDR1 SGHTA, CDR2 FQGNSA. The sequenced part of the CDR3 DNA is TGTGCCAGCAGCTCCCTGCGGGCGATGAACACTGAA. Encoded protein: CASSSLRAMNTE. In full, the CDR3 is CASSSLRAMNTEAFF.

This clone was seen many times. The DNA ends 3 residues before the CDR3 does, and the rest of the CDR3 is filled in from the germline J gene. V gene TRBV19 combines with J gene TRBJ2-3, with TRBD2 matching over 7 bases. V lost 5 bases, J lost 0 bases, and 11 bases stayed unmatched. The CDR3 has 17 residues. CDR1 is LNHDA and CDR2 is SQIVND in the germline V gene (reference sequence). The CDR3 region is CASSSPRLAESTDTQYF. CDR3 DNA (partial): TGTGCCAGTAGTTCCCCCCGGCTAGCGGAAAGCACAGATACG.

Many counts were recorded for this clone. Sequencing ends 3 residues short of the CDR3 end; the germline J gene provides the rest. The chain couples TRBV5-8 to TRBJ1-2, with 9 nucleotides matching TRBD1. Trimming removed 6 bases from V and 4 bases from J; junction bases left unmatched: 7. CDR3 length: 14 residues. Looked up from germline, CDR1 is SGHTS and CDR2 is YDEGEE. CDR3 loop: CASNGDRAFYGYTF. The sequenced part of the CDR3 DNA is TGTGCCAGCAACGGGGACAGGGCCTTCTATGGC.

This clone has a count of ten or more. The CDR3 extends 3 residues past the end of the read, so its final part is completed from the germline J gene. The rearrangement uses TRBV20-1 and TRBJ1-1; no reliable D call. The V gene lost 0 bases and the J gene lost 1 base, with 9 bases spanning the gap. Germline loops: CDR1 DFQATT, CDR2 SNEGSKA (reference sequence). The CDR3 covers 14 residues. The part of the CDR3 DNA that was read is TGCAGTGCTAGAGATAAACGGGGGAACACTGAA. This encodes CSARDKRGNTE. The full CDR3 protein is CSARDKRGNTEAFF.

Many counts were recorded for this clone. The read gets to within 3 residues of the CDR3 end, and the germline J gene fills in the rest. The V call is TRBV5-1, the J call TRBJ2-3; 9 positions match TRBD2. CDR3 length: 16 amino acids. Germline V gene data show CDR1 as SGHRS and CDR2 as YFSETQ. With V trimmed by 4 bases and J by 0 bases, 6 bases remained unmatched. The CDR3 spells CASSISSGTSTDTQYF. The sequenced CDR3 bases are TGCGCCAGCAGCATTTCTAGCGGGACGAGCACAGATACG.

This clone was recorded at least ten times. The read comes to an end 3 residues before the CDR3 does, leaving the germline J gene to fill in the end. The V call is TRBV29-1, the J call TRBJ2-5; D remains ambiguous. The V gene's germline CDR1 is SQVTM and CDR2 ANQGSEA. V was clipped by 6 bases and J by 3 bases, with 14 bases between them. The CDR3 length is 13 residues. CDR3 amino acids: CSVVPGSEETQYF. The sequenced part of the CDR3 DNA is TGCAGCGTGGTCCCGGGTAGTGAAGAGACC.

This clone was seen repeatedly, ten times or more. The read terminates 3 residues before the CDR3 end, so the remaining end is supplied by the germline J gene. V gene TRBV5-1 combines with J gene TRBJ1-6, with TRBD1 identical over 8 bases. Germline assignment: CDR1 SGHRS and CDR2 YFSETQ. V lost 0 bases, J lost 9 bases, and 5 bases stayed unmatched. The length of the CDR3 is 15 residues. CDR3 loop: CASSLATGGGSPLHF. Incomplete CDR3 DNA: TGCGCCAGCAGCTTGGCTACAGGGGGAGGTTCACCC.

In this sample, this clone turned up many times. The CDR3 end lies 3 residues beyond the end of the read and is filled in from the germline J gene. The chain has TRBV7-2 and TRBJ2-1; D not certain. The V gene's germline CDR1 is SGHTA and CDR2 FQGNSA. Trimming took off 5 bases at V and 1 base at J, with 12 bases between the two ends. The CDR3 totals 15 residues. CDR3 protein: CASSAVSQSYNEQFF. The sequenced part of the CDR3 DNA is TGTGCCAGCAGCGCAGTGTCCCAATCCTACAATGAG.

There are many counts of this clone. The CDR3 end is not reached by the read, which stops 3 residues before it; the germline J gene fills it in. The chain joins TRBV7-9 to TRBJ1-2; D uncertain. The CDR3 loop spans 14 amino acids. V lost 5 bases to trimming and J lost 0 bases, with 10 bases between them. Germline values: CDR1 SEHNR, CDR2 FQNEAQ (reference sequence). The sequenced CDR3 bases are TGTGCCAGCAGCCCAACAGAGCCTAACTATGGC. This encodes CASSPTEPNYG. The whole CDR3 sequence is CASSPTEPNYGYTF.

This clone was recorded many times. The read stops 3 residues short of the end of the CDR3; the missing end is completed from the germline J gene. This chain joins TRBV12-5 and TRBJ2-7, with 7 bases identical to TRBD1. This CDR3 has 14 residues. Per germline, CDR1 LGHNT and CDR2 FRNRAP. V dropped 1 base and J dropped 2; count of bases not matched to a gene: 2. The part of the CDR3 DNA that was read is TGTGCTAGTGGTTTGGGACAGGGAACCTACGAG. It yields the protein CASGLGQGTYE. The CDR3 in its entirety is CASGLGQGTYEQYF.

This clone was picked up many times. CDR3: CASSRQGLGYEQYF. The sequenced CDR3 bases are TGTGCCAGCTCACGACAGGGTTTGGGGTACGAG. The chain has TRBV18 and TRBJ2-7; 7 bases are a match to TRBD1. The CDR3 extends 3 residues past the end of the read, so its final part is completed from the germline J gene. This CDR3 has 14 amino acids. V shed 4 bases and J 4 bases; nucleotides not matched to a gene: 7. From germline, CDR1 is KGHSH and CDR2 LQKENI.

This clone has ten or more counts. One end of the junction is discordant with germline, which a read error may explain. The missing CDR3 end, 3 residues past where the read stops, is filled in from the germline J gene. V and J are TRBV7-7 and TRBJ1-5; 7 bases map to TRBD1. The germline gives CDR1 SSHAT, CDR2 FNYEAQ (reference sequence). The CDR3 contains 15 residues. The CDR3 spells CASSQDRASNQPQHF. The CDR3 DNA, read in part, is TGTGCTAGCAGCCAAGACAGGGCTAGCAATCAGCCC.

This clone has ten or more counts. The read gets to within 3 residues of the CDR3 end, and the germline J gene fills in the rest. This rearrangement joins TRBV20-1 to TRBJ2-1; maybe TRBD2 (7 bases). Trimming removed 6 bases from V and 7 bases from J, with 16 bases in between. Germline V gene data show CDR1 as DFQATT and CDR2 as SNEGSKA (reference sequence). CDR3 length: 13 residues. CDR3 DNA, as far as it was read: TGCAGTGCCAGGGGAGGGGGGGTGAATGAG. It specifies CSARGGGVNE. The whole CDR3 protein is CSARGGGVNEQFF.